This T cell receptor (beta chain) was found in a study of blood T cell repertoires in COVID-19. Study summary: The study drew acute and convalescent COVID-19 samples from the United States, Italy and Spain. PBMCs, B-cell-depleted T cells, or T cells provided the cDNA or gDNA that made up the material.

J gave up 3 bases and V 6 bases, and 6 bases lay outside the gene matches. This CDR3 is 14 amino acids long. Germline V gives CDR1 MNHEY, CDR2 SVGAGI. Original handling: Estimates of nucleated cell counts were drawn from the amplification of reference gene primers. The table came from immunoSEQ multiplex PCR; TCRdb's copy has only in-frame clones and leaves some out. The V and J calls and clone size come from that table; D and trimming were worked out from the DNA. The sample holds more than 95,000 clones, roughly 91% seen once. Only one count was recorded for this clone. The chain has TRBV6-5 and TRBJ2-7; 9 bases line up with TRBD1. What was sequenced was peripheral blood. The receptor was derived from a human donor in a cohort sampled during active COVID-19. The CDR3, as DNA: TGTGCCAGCAGGAGGGGACAGGGCTTCTACGAGCAGTACTTC. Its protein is CASRRGQGFYEQYF.